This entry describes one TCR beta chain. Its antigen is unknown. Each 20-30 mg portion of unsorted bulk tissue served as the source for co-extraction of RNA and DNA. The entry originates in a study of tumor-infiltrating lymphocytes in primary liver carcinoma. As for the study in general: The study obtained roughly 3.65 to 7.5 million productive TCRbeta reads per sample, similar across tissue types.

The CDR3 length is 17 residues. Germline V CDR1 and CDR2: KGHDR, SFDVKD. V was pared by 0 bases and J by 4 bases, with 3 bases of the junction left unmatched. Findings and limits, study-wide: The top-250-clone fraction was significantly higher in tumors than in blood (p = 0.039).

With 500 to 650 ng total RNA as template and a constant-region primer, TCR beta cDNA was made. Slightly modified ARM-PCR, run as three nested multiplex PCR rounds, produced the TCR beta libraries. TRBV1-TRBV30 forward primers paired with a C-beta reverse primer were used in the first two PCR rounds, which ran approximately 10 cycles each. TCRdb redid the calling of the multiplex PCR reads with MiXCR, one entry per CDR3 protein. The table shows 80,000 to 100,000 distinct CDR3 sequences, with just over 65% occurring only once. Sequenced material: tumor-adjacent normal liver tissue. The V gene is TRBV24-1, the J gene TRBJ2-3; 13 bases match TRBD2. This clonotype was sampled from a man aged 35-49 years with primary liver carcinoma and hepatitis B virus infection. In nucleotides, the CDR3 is TGTGCCACCAGTGATTTGGGACTAGCGGGAGCAGCAGATACGCAGTATTTT. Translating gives CATSDLGLAGAADTQYF.